What follows is one TCR beta chain and its context. This clone was seen a few times. It has no known antigen specificity. Nothing much larger sits one base from this clone, and base qualities are not available. Receptor amplification or capture employed the immunoSEQ multiplex PCR assay. The source is immuneACCESS, and TCRdb retained only in-frame sequences with V and J called. Part of the clones is not carried over; for the studies checked, unresolved V genes explain less than half of this, and the remainder is unexplained. Within this sample are under 700,000 clones, with 75% to 80% of them counted one time only. The ten biggest clones cover more than 0.01% of the sample. Reading the germline V gene (reference sequence) gives CDR1 LNHDA and CDR2 SQIVND. Including cysteine and phenylalanine, the CDR3 has 13 amino acids. The read is trimmed to its CDR3 DNA, 39 bases read in frame from base 1. At the junction V is shortened by 5 bases and J by 7 bases; bases outside the gene matches: 6.

The data originate from a study of shared T cell receptors in the human thymus (dated by TCRdb to about 2021). A note on the overall study: The study examined how the human thymus generates shared, self-reactive T-cell receptor alpha chains.

These data also featured in a second study, about human thymus T cells. As the second study states: Immunologically healthy infants undergoing open corrective cardiac surgery for congenital heart defects in Finland were used as donors. Thymus tissue was collected as surgical resects that were removed during corrective cardiac surgery. Biased V and J gene segment usage appeared to be present in both thymic and peripheral blood repertoires. According to the related research, thymic TCR repertoires were highly overlapping among unrelated individuals. The study used under 10 infant thymus samples plus four related peripheral blood samples to characterize TCR alpha and beta repertoires. Donor ages ranging from about 6 to 244 days were recorded, and a handful of male and a couple of female infants were included in the cohort. Thymocytes were freed from the tissue by mechanical means and kept at -70 degrees C as pellets of roughly 8.5-31 million cells. A QIAsymphony instrument was used to extract genomic DNA from frozen cell pellets. The immunoSEQ multiplex PCR assay was used to amplify the TCRB and TCRAD loci from a standardized quantity of quality-controlled genomic DNA. Amplicons spanned the V(D)J region at a length sufficient to cover the CDR3 and identify V and J genes. The commercial immunoSEQ service was used to sequence amplicons on an Illumina platform. Primer bias and sequencing errors were corrected as previously described, and TCRAD and TCRB were defined on the basis of the IMGT database. immunoSEQ Analyzer 3.0 and VDJTools were used for repertoire analysis, which covered basic statistics, V/J segment usage, diversity estimates, rarefaction and pairwise overlap. Diversity was estimated using the Chao1, ChaoE, Efron-Thisted, Shannon and inverse Simpson indices, and was also estimated on datasets down-sampled to the size of the smallest sample. For repertoire overlap, CDR3 nucleotide sequence, V gene and J gene had to match strictly, and clustering was done by Jaccard-based multidimensional scaling. On average, roughly 810,000 unique TCRB clonotypes were obtained from thymus samples, compared with 75,000 to 90,000 from blood samples.

This TCR came from a boy under three years old with a congenital heart defect. Donor details come from another sample of the same person, matched by shared clones. Material for sequencing was thymocytes. Recombination joined TRBV19 with TRBJ1-2, with 8 central nucleotides matching TRBD1. The CDR3 protein: CASSGQGAVGYTF. Here is the DNA: TGTGCCAGTAGTGGCCAGGGGGCTGTTGGCTACACCTTC. When the CDR3 is completed using the reference TRBV19 and TRBJ1-2 genes on either side, the full variable domain is DGGITQSPKYLFRKEGQNVTLSCEQNLNHDAMYWYRQDPGQGLRLIYYSQIVNDFQKGDIAEGYSVSREKKESFPLTVTSAQKNPTAFYLCASSGQGAVGYTFGSGTRLTVV.